Described below is a single TCR beta chain sequence and its context. The data belong to a study of long-term antiretroviral therapy in people with HIV. The CDR3 loop spans 15 amino acids. The germline V and J ends were trimmed by 3 bases and 6 bases, with 18 bases remaining between them. Per germline, CDR1 SGHDT and CDR2 YYEEEE. Survey-level resolution applied to immunoSEQ assay v3.0. Sequencing was performed with immunoSEQ multiplex PCR; in TCRdb, only in-frame clones are kept and a portion is missing. Of about 32,000 clones in the sample, 94% were seen once. The receptor was isolated from a woman in her fifties or sixties with HIV. This chain uses TRBV5-6 with TRBJ1-2, with no clear D. The sample consisted of unsorted PBMCs, taken 4.1 years after starting antiretroviral therapy. DNA of the CDR3: TGTGCCAGCAGCTACACGGAGCCGACGATCGATGGCTACACCTTC. Protein sequence: CASSYTEPTIDGYTF.